A single T cell receptor beta chain is shown here with its context. TCRdb's table, derived via immunoSEQ multiplex PCR, lists solely in-frame clones and lacks some. The sample yields about 120,000 clones, about 85% seen once. This CDR3 has 17 amino acids. The trim removed 3 bases at V and 4 bases at J, leaving 13 bases unmatched. Germline loops: CDR1 DFQATT, CDR2 SNEGSKA (reference sequence). This record comes from a study of blood T cell repertoires in COVID-19. The chain combines TRBV20-1 with TRBJ2-1; 9 bases match TRBD2. The clonotype originates from a man aged 55 to 70 with acute or convalescent COVID-19. Input material: peripheral blood. The CDR3 DNA is TGCAGTGCTAGTACCTCGAGGCTAGCGGGGTCGTACAATGAGCAGTTCTTC. The encoded protein is CSASTSRLAGSYNEQFF.